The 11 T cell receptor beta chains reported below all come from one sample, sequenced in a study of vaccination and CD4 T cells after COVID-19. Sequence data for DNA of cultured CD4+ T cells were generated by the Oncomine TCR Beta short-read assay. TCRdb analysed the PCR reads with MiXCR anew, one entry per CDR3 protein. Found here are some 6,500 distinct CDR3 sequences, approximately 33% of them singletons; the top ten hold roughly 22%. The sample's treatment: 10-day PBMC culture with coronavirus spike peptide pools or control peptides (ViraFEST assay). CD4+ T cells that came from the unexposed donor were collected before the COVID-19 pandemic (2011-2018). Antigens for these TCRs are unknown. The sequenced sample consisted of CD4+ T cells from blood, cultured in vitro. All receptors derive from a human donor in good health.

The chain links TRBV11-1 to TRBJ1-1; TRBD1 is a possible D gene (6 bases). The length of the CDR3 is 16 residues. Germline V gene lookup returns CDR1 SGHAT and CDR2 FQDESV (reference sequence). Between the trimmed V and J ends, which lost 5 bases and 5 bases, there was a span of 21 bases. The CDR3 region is CASSRRQAANPTEAFF. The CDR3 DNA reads TGTGCCAGCAGCCGACGACAGGCTGCGAACCCTACTGAAGCTTTCTTT.

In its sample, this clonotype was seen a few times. This CDR3 reads CASSEEQGAQGQYF. For the CDR3, the DNA is TGTGCCAGCAGTGAGGAACAGGGGGCGCAGGGGCAGTATTTT. V gene TRBV2 combines with J gene TRBJ2-3; TRBD1 agrees at 9 bases. The V gene's germline CDR1 is SNHLY and CDR2 FYNNEI. The CDR3 has 14 amino acids. Trimming took 3 bases from V and 11 from J; bases not matched to a gene: 9.

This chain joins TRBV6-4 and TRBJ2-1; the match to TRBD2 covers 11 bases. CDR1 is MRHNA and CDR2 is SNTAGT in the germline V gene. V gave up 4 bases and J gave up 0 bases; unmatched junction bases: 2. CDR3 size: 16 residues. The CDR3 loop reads CASSGSGGGSYNEQFF. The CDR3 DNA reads TGTGCCAGCAGTGGTAGCGGGGGGGGCTCCTACAATGAGCAGTTCTTC.

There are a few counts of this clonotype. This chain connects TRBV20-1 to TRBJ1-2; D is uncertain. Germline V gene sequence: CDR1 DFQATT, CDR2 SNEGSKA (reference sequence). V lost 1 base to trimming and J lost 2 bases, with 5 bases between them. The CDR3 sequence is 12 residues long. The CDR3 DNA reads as TGCAGTGCTAGAGCCGGGAACTATGGCTACACCTTC. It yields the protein CSARAGNYGYTF.

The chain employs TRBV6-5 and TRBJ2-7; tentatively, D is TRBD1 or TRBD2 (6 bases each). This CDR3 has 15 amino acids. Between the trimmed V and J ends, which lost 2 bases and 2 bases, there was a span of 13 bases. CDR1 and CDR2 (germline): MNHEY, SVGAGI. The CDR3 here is CASSYRGDQTYEQYF. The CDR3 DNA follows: TGTGCCAGCAGTTACAGGGGGGACCAAACCTACGAGCAGTACTTC.

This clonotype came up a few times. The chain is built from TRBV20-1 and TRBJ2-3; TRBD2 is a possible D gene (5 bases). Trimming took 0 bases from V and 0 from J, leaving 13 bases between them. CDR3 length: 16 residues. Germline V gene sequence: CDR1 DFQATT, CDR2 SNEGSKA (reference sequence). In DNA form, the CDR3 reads TGCAGTGCTAGAGACCCCGCGGGCTCTAGCACAGATACGCAGTATTTT. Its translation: CSARDPAGSSTDTQYF.

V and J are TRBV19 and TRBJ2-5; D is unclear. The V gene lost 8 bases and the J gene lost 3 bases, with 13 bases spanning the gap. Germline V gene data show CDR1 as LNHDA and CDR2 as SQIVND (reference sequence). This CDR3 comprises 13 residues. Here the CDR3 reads CASADGSKETQYF. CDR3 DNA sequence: TGTGCCAGTGCCGACGGGTCAAAAGAGACCCAGTACTTC.

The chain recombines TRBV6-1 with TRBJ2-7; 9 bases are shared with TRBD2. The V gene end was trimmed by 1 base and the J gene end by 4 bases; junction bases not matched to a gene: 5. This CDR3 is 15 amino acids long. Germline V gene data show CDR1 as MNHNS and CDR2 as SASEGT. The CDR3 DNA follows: TGTGCCAGCAGTGAAGTAGGACTAGCGCGATACGAGCAGTACTTC. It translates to CASSEVGLARYEQYF.

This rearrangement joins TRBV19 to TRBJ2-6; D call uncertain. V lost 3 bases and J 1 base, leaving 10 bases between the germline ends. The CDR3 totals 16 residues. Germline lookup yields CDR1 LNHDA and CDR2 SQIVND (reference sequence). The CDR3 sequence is CASSIGRWSGANVLTF. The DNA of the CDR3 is TGTGCCAGTAGTATTGGCAGGTGGTCTGGGGCCAACGTCCTGACTTTC. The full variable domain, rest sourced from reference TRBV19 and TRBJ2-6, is DGGITQSPKYLFRKEGQNVTLSCEQNLNHDAMYWYRQDPGQGLRLIYYSQIVNDFQKGDIAEGYSVSREKKESFPLTVTSAQKNPTAFYLCASSIGRWSGANVLTFGAGSRLTVL.

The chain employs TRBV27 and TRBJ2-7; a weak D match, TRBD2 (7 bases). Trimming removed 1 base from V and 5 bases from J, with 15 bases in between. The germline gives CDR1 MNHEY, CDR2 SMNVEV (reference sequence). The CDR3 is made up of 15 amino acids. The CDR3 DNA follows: TGTGCCAGCAGTTTATGGTCGCCGGGGGGCCACGAGCAGTACTTC. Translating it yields CASSLWSPGGHEQYF.

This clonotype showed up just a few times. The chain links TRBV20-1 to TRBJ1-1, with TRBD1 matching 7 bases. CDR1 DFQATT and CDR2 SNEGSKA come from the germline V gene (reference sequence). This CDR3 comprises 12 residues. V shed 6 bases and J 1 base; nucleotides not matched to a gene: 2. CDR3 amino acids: CSAGQANTEAFF. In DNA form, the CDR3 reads TGCAGTGCCGGACAGGCGAACACTGAAGCTTTCTTT.